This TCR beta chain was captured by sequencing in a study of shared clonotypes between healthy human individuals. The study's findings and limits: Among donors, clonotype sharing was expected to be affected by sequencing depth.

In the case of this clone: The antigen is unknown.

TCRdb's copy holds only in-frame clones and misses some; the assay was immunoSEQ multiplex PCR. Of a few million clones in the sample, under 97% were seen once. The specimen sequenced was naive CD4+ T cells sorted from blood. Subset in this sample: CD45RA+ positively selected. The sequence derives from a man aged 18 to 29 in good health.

CDR3 sequence reads: CASSGRGYKRTQYF. The DNA of the CDR3 is TGCGCCAGCAGTGGCCGAGGCTACAAAAGGACCCAGTACTTC. This chain connects TRBV4-3 to TRBJ2-5; no reliable D call. The germline gives CDR1 LGHNA, CDR2 YSLEER. CDR3 length: 14 residues. V was pared by 6 bases and J by 7 bases, with 18 bases between.